This T cell receptor (beta chain) is drawn from a study of shared clonotypes between healthy human individuals. Study details: Three plates each covered CD4 naive and memory; CD8 naive two, CD8 memory one. Study-level results: Clonotypes shared by all four donors outscored non-shared clonotypes in generation probability.

This clone showed up just once. The antigen is not known. Naive CD8 cells lacked CD45RO and underwent positive selection for CCR7, leaving out terminally differentiated effector memory CD45RA+ cells. Original processing notes: Filtering differed because ImmunoSEQ produced junction-only sequences that carried no quality scores. The assay was immunoSEQ multiplex PCR, and TCRdb's table has in-frame clones only and misses some. The V and J calls and clone size come from that table; D and trimming were worked out from the DNA. The sample has about 2.1 million clones, over 85% seen once. The CDR3 runs to 17 residues. Germline V gene data show CDR1 as SGHTA and CDR2 as FQGNSA. The V end was cut by 2 bases, the J end by 4 bases, with 17 bases between.

The sample taken for sequencing was naive CD8+ T cells from PBMCs. The TCR was taken from a man between 18 and 29 years old in good health. Some clones in this sample may be carry-over from other donors' samples. This chain connects TRBV7-2 to TRBJ1-4; D call uncertain. The CDR3 reads CASSLHTPWTLNEKLFF. DNA for the CDR3: TGTGCCAGCAGCTTACACACCCCGTGGACCCTTAATGAAAAACTGTTTTTT.